Below are 16 T cell receptor beta chains sequenced from a single sample in a study of blood T cell repertoires in COVID-19. Sequenced by immunoSEQ multiplex PCR; TCRdb stores in-frame clones only, minus some. The sample records over 85,000 clones, around 82% being singletons. Sequencing input: peripheral blood. The receptors come from a woman of 80 years or more with COVID-19, enrolled during active disease.

The V and J genes are TRBV7-8 and TRBJ2-7, with D maybe TRBD1 (7 bases). V was trimmed by 2 bases and J by 3 bases, leaving 14 bases between them. The CDR3 is made up of 15 amino acids. The germline V gene has CDR1 SGHVS and CDR2 FQNEAQ. The chain's CDR3 is CASSLFGQGGYEQYF. The CDR3 DNA reads TGTGCCAGCAGCTTATTCGGTCAGGGGGGCTACGAGCAGTACTTC.

The rearrangement joins TRBV19 to TRBJ2-3; the match to TRBD2 covers 7 bases. Germline V lookup: CDR1 LNHDA, CDR2 SQIVND (reference sequence). The CDR3 covers 14 residues. J lost 2 bases, V lost 5 bases, and 4 bases had no gene match. CDR3 coding DNA: TGTGCCAGTAGTTTTGGGGGGGTCACAGATACGCAGTATTTT. Translating gives CASSFGGVTDTQYF.

The CDR3 spells CASSQVGWTEAFF. CDR3 in DNA: TGTGCCAGCAGCCAAGTTGGCTGGACTGAAGCTTTCTTT. The rearrangement uses TRBV3-1 (or the pseudogene TRBV3-2) and TRBJ1-1; D remains ambiguous. V shed 1 base and J shed 5 bases, with 8 bases lying between them. The length of the CDR3 is 13 residues. CDR1 is LGHDT, CDR2 YNNKEL, per germline (reference sequence).

This chain links TRBV21-1 with TRBJ1-2. TRBV21-1 is labeled a pseudogene. This CDR3 is 13 amino acids long. The CDR3 loop is CASSKVSGDGYTF. CDR3 DNA sequence: TGTGCCAGCAGCAAAGTATCCGGGGATGGCTACACCTTC.

This chain joins TRBV19 and TRBJ1-5; 9 bases are a match to TRBD1. The CDR3 has 18 amino acids. Per germline, CDR1 LNHDA and CDR2 SQIVND (reference sequence). With 0 bases clipped from V and 2 bases from J, the junction kept 8 bases outside the gene matches. CDR3 amino acids: CASSIETFGTGRNQPQHF. As DNA, the CDR3 is TGTGCCAGTAGTATAGAGACGTTTGGGACAGGGCGCAATCAGCCCCAGCATTTT. Based on the CDR3 plus reference TRBV19 and TRBJ1-5, the full variable domain is DGGITQSPKYLFRKEGQNVTLSCEQNLNHDAMYWYRQDPGQGLRLIYYSQIVNDFQKGDIAEGYSVSREKKESFPLTVTSAQKNPTAFYLCASSIETFGTGRNQPQHFGDGTRLSIL.

The chain has TRBV19 and TRBJ2-7; 7 nucleotides match TRBD2. The CDR3 contains 15 residues. V was clipped by 6 bases and J by 1 base; unmatched bases: 9. The germline V gene encodes CDR1 LNHDA and CDR2 SQIVND (reference sequence). The DNA of the CDR3 is TGTGCCAGTAGGCCGCCGGGGGGAGGGTCCTACGAGCAGTACTTC. It encodes CASRPPGGGSYEQYF.

This chain links TRBV9 with TRBJ1-1, with D tentatively TRBD1 (5 bases). The ends were cut back, 4 bases at V and 3 bases at J, with 13 bases in the middle. CDR3 length: 14 amino acids. Per germline, CDR1 SGDLS and CDR2 YYNGEE. The CDR3 coding sequence is TGTGCCAGCAGCCCGCAGGGAAGTGACACTGAAGCTTTCTTT. Amino acid sequence: CASSPQGSDTEAFF.

The chain carries TRBV28 and TRBJ2-1, with a possible D match to TRBD2 (6 bases). The CDR3 contains 14 residues. From germline, CDR1 is MDHEN and CDR2 SYDVKM. The ends were cut back, 7 bases at V and 4 bases at J, with 14 bases in the middle. CDR3 in amino acids: CASTGGTKYNEQFF. CDR3 DNA sequence: TGTGCCAGCACCGGCGGGACGAAATACAATGAGCAGTTCTTC.

The rearrangement joins TRBV9 to TRBJ2-5, with D tentatively TRBD1 (5 bases). The CDR3 runs 15 residues. Germline V lookup: CDR1 SGDLS, CDR2 YYNGEE. The V and J ends lost 0 bases and 5 bases respectively, with 14 bases between them. CDR3 protein: CASSVAWTRAETQYF. Here the CDR3 DNA reads TGTGCCAGCAGCGTAGCATGGACAAGGGCGGAGACCCAGTACTTC.

The V call is TRBV2, the J call TRBJ1-1; perhaps TRBD1 as D (6 bases). CDR3 size: 12 residues. V gave up 3 bases and J gave up 7 bases, with 9 bases separating them. Germline lookup yields CDR1 SNHLY and CDR2 FYNNEI. The CDR3 region is CASSEQGYEAFF. The CDR3 nucleotides are TGTGCCAGCAGTGAGCAGGGGTATGAAGCTTTCTTT.

The J gene is TRBJ2-4, the V gene TRBV5-1, with 12 bases that match TRBD1. The germline V gene has CDR1 SGHRS and CDR2 YFSETQ. There are 14 residues in the CDR3. With V trimmed by 4 bases and J by 15 bases, 11 bases remained unmatched. CDR3 nucleotides: TGCGCCAGCAGCCTAGCCGGGACAGGGGGCTTCTGGTACTTC. Translated, it gives CASSLAGTGGFWYF.

This clone was detected a few times. The CDR3 DNA reads TGCGCCAGCAGCTTGGGCGGACTAGCGGGTTTCAATGAGCAGTACTTC. This translates into CASSLGGLAGFNEQYF. This chain uses TRBV5-1 with TRBJ2-7, with 11 positions matching TRBD2. CDR1 is SGHRS, CDR2 YFSETQ, per germline. The J segment lost 7 bases and the V segment lost 0 bases, leaving 9 bases of the junction unmatched. The CDR3 is made up of 16 amino acids. The whole variable domain, remainder taken from reference TRBV5-1 and TRBJ2-7, is KAGVTQTPRYLIKTRGQQVTLSCSPISGHRSVSWYQQTPGQGLQFLFEYFSETQRNKGNFPGRFSGRQFSNSRSEMNVSTLELGDSALYLCASSLGGLAGFNEQYFGPGTRLTVT.

The chain employs TRBV27 and TRBJ2-1; 8 nucleotides match TRBD2. The germline gives CDR1 MNHEY, CDR2 SMNVEV (reference sequence). This CDR3 region has 16 residues. The V segment lost 6 bases and the J segment 1 base; nucleotides outside the gene matches: 8. In DNA, the CDR3 is TGTGCCAGCAGACGCGGGACTAGTTCATCCTACAATGAGCAGTTCTTC. Protein product: CASRRGTSSSYNEQFF.

V and J are TRBV15 and TRBJ1-2; D uncertain. V dropped 0 bases and J dropped 1 base, with 3 bases sitting between them. Germline loops: CDR1 LNHNV, CDR2 YYDKDF (reference sequence). The CDR3 totals 13 residues. The CDR3 DNA follows: TGTGCCACCAGCAGAGACAGTAACTATGGCTACACCTTC. Its protein is CATSRDSNYGYTF. Complete variable domain (other parts from reference TRBV15 and TRBJ1-2): DAMVIQNPRYQVTQFGKPVTLSCSQTLNHNVMYWYQQKSSQAPKLLFHYYDKDFNNEADTPDNFQSRRPNTSFCFLDIRSPGLGDTAMYLCATSRDSNYGYTFGSGTRLTVV.

The chain is built from TRBV10-3 and TRBJ2-1, with TRBD2 matching over 10 bases. The CDR3 is made up of 15 amino acids. In germline, CDR1 is ENHRY, CDR2 SYGVKD. Germline trimming cut 7 bases from V and 4 bases from J; bases unmatched to any gene: 7. CDR3 region: CAIKGVAGGYNEQFF. The CDR3 DNA follows: TGTGCCATCAAGGGGGTAGCGGGAGGATACAATGAGCAGTTCTTC.

DNA of the CDR3: TGTGCCAGCAGCCGCATGACTAGCGGGGGGGCCAGAGAGACCCAGTACTTC. The encoded protein is CASSRMTSGGARETQYF. The chain carries TRBV4-2 and TRBJ2-5; 14 bases map to TRBD2. This CDR3 is 17 amino acids long. The V gene end was trimmed by 4 bases and the J gene end by 4 bases; junction bases not matched to a gene: 8. Germline assignment: CDR1 LGHNA and CDR2 YNFKEQ.